This T cell receptor beta chain was sequenced during a study of blood T cell repertoires in COVID-19. Comment on this clone: Other DNA variants within this sample encode the same CDR3.

The protocol was immunoSEQ multiplex PCR, while the TCRdb copy is restricted to in-frame clones and leaves out a portion. The table has under 200,000 clones, roughly 84% seen once. Sequencing was performed on peripheral blood. This receptor was taken from a woman over 75 with active or convalescent COVID-19.

This CDR3 reads CASSRSYEQYF. CDR3 DNA sequence: TGTGCCAGCTCTCGGTCCTACGAGCAGTACTTC. The V and J genes are TRBV7-2 and TRBJ2-7; D ambiguous. The CDR3 loop spans 11 amino acids. Germline V CDR1 and CDR2: SGHTA, FQGNSA. V was pared by 8 bases and J by 1 base, with 6 bases between.